The 24 T cell receptor beta chains listed next were all sequenced from one sample in a study of shared clonotypes between healthy human individuals. Naive-designated CD8 cells lacked CD45RO, were positively enriched for CCR7, and omitted terminally differentiated effector memory CD45RA+ cells. Clones were read by immunoSEQ multiplex PCR, and TCRdb kept only the in-frame ones, dropping some. This sample has under 2,000,000 clones, with about 95% found just once. Sequencing input: naive CD8+ T cells sorted from blood. Receptors originate from a man aged 18-30 years in good health.

V usage is TRBV5-5 and J usage is TRBJ1-4, with 8 positions matching TRBD1. CDR3 size: 14 residues. V shed 3 bases, J shed 8 bases, and the junction held 6 bases outside the gene matches. Germline V gene lookup returns CDR1 SGHKS and CDR2 YYEKEE (reference sequence). The CDR3 sequence: CASSSTGVVEKLFF. Written as DNA, the CDR3 is TGTGCCAGCAGCTCGACAGGGGTGGTGGAAAAACTGTTTTTT.

The chain is built from TRBV7-9 and TRBJ2-7; tentatively, D is TRBD1 or TRBD2 (5 bases each). Trimming stripped 3 bases from V and 7 bases from J, with 13 bases between. Germline V gives CDR1 SEHNR, CDR2 FQNEAQ (reference sequence). The CDR3 loop spans 13 amino acids. As DNA, the CDR3 is TGTGCCAGCAGCTTCGAGGGAGAGGGGGAGCAGTACTTC. Residues: CASSFEGEGEQYF.

This chain links TRBV6-1 with TRBJ2-3; 7 bases are a match to TRBD1. J gave up 1 base and V 3 bases, and 4 bases lay outside the gene matches. There are 15 residues in the CDR3. Per germline, CDR1 MNHNS and CDR2 SASEGT. The CDR3 nucleotides are TGTGCCAGCAGTGACGGGCAGGGGGGCACAGATACGCAGTATTTT. It encodes CASSDGQGGTDTQYF.

The chain carries TRBV18 and TRBJ2-7; 7 positions match TRBD1. The CDR3 sequence is 15 residues long. After removal of 2 bases from V and 1 base from J, the junction contained 5 bases not matched to a gene. Germline CDR1 reads KGHSH; CDR2 reads LQKENI. CDR3 region: CASSPGDSSSYEQYF. The CDR3, as DNA: TGTGCCAGCTCACCAGGGGACAGTTCATCCTACGAGCAGTACTTC.

The rearrangement joins TRBV6-5 to TRBJ2-5, with 9 bases lining up with TRBD2. Germline lookup yields CDR1 MNHEY and CDR2 SVGAGI. This CDR3 has 15 residues. The trim removed 6 bases at V and 0 bases at J, leaving 5 bases unmatched. CDR3 nucleotides: TGTGCCAGCAGGCCCACTAGCGGGTACCAAGAGACCCAGTACTTC. It is translated as CASRPTSGYQETQYF.

The gene calls are TRBV2 and TRBJ1-4; TRBD1 matches 7 bases. Germline V lookup: CDR1 SNHLY, CDR2 FYNNEI. After removal of 6 bases from V and 0 bases from J, the junction contained 22 bases not matched to a gene. The CDR3 consists of 21 residues. The DNA of the CDR3 is TGTGCCAGCAGGGACCCCTCTGGGGGACAGTATATTGAAGCAACTAATGAAAAACTGTTTTTT. It yields the protein CASRDPSGGQYIEATNEKLFF.

V usage is TRBV9 and J usage is TRBJ2-7; TRBD2 aligns across 8 bases. J was trimmed by 6 bases and V by 0 bases; bases with no gene match: 5. CDR1 is SGDLS, CDR2 YYNGEE, per germline. This CDR3 comprises 14 residues. The CDR3 region is CASSVDGRAVEQYF. CDR3 nucleotides: TGTGCCAGCAGCGTAGACGGGAGGGCCGTCGAGCAGTACTTC.

This chain connects TRBV19 to TRBJ2-7, with 9 positions matching TRBD2. CDR3 length: 16 amino acids. V trimming: 0 bases; J trimming: 5 bases; junction bases outside the gene matches: 8. CDR1 is LNHDA, CDR2 SQIVND, per germline (reference sequence). The CDR3, as DNA: TGTGCCAGTAGTATAGATGTCCTAGCGGGACAAAACGAGCAGTACTTC. As protein: CASSIDVLAGQNEQYF. The full variable domain, rest sourced from reference TRBV19 and TRBJ2-7, is DGGITQSPKYLFRKEGQNVTLSCEQNLNHDAMYWYRQDPGQGLRLIYYSQIVNDFQKGDIAEGYSVSREKKESFPLTVTSAQKNPTAFYLCASSIDVLAGQNEQYFGPGTRLTVT.

The V gene is TRBV5-4, the J gene TRBJ1-1, with 9 bases that match TRBD1. CDR1 is SGHNT, CDR2 YYREEE, per germline (reference sequence). J gave up 7 bases and V 0 bases, and 7 bases lay outside the gene matches. The CDR3 totals 15 residues. CDR3 DNA sequence: TGTGCCAGCAGCTTGGTGGGACAGGGAGGTATTGAAGCTTTCTTT. It translates to CASSLVGQGGIEAFF.

The rearrangement uses TRBV28 and TRBJ2-7; the D call may be TRBD1 or TRBD2 (5 bases each). V was pared by 5 bases and J by 9 bases, with 14 bases between. There are 12 residues in the CDR3. Germline V gene sequence: CDR1 MDHEN, CDR2 SYDVKM. For the CDR3, the DNA is TGTGCCAGCAGTCCGGGGACCATCGGGCAGTACTTC. It translates to CASSPGTIGQYF. Complete variable domain (other parts from reference TRBV28 and TRBJ2-7): DVKVTQSSRYLVKRTGEKVFLECVQDMDHENMFWYRQDPGLGLRLIYFSYDVKMKEKGDIPEGYSVSREKKERFSLILESASTNQTSMYLCASSPGTIGQYFGPGTRLTVT.

This clone was seen only once. The chain is built from TRBV29-1 and TRBJ2-5; 8 nucleotides line up with TRBD1. The CDR3 sequence is 12 residues long. Germline CDR1 is SQVTM and CDR2 is ANQGSEA. Germline trimming cut 6 bases from V and 4 bases from J; bases unmatched to any gene: 4. The CDR3 DNA reads as TGCAGCGTGAGGACAGGGTCAGAGACCCAGTACTTC. It codes for CSVRTGSETQYF.

With regard to this clone: This specimen includes other DNA sequences encoding the same CDR3. The V gene is TRBV28, the J gene TRBJ2-3; 9 bases line up with TRBD2. Germline CDR1 reads MDHEN; CDR2 reads SYDVKM. V was clipped by 3 bases and J by 1 base; unmatched bases: 2. The CDR3 loop spans 15 amino acids. The CDR3 DNA is TGTGCCAGCAGTTTCCCTAGCGGGGGCACAGATACGCAGTATTTT. It yields the protein CASSFPSGGTDTQYF.

This chain joins TRBV7-9 and TRBJ1-2, with 10 bases lining up with TRBD1. Per germline, CDR1 SEHNR and CDR2 FQNEAQ (reference sequence). Germline trimming cut 1 base from V and 6 bases from J; bases unmatched to any gene: 5. The CDR3 is made up of 15 amino acids. CDR3 sequence (DNA): TGTGCCAGCAGCTTAGTGCTGGGGACAGGGGATGGCTACACCTTC. Protein product: CASSLVLGTGDGYTF. The full variable domain, with the rest looked up from reference TRBV7-9 and TRBJ1-2, is DTGVSQNPRHKITKRGQNVTFRCDPISEHNRLYWYRQTLGQGPEFLTYFQNEAQLEKSRLLSDRFSAERPKGSFSTLEIQRTEQGDSAMYLCASSLVLGTGDGYTFGSGTRLTVV.

This chain joins TRBV6-5 and TRBJ1-1; no clear D. Germline V gene lookup returns CDR1 MNHEY and CDR2 SVGAGI. The CDR3 consists of 16 residues. Trimming removed 0 bases from V and 0 bases from J, with 11 bases in between. The CDR3 sequence is CASSYSYDGVNTEAFF. The CDR3 DNA is TGTGCCAGCAGTTACTCGTACGACGGAGTGAACACTGAAGCTTTCTTT.

J is TRBJ2-7 and V is TRBV6-5; D is perhaps TRBD1 or TRBD2 (6 bases each). The CDR3 has 14 residues. The V and J ends lost 2 bases and 4 bases respectively, with 12 bases between them. CDR1 is MNHEY, CDR2 SVGAGI, per germline. CDR3 region: CASSYPGGGYEQYF. CDR3 nucleotides: TGTGCCAGCAGTTACCCCGGGGGCGGGTACGAGCAGTACTTC.

The rearrangement joins TRBV13 to TRBJ1-1; D might be TRBD1 (5 bases). V lost 1 base and J 4 bases, leaving 10 bases between the germline ends. The CDR3 has 14 residues. Looked up from germline, CDR1 is PRHDT and CDR2 is FYEKMQ (reference sequence). The DNA of the CDR3 is TGTGCCAGCAGCTTAGAACGGGGGACCACTGAAGCTTTCTTT. Protein sequence: CASSLERGTTEAFF.

This chain joins TRBV28 and TRBJ1-1; 7 bases map to TRBD1. CDR1 is MDHEN and CDR2 is SYDVKM in the germline V gene. The CDR3 length is 17 residues. The ends lost 2 bases at V and 0 bases at J; junction bases unmatched: 9. The CDR3 DNA follows: TGTGCCAGCAGTTTAGGACTTCAGGGGGGCATGAACACTGAAGCTTTCTTT. Amino acids: CASSLGLQGGMNTEAFF.

The genes are TRBV10-2 and TRBJ1-1; D is uncertain. The CDR3 is 13 residues long. Germline CDR1 WSHSY, CDR2 SAAADI. The ends were cut back, 2 bases at V and 4 bases at J, with 8 bases in the middle. The chain's CDR3 is CASSEGLPTEAFF. The CDR3 nucleotides read TGCGCCAGCAGTGAGGGATTGCCCACTGAAGCTTTCTTT.

The genes are TRBV6-6 and TRBJ2-1, with 9 nucleotides matching TRBD1. V lost 3 bases, J lost 5 bases, and 5 bases stayed unmatched. This CDR3 is 15 amino acids long. Germline assignment: CDR1 MNHNY and CDR2 SVGAGI (reference sequence). CDR3 region: CASSYMGQGDNEQFF. The DNA of the CDR3 is TGTGCCAGCAGTTATATGGGACAGGGCGACAATGAGCAGTTCTTC.

In its sample, this clone was seen once. Within the sample, other DNA sequences also encode this same CDR3. The genes are TRBV4-1 and TRBJ2-1; tentative D call: TRBD2 (7 bases). Trimming pared 0 bases from V and 9 bases from J, leaving 9 bases between. Germline CDR1 and CDR2: MGHRA and YSYEKL. This CDR3 has 13 residues. This CDR3 reads CASSQERGGEQFF. CDR3 nucleotides: TGCGCCAGCAGCCAAGAGAGGGGGGGTGAGCAGTTCTTC.

Notes on this clone: The junction shows a germline mismatch at one end, possibly a read error. The gene calls are TRBV4-1 and TRBJ1-5; D is possibly TRBD1 (5 bases). The CDR3 has 15 residues. Germline V gene lookup returns CDR1 MGHRA and CDR2 YSYEKL. CDR3 amino acids: CANSAQTGATWPQHF. The CDR3 DNA is TGCGCCAACAGCGCCCAAACAGGTGCGACTTGGCCCCAGCATTTT.

This chain joins TRBV9 and TRBJ2-7, with unresolved D. The CDR3 totals 14 residues. Looked up from germline, CDR1 is SGDLS and CDR2 is YYNGEE. With 4 bases removed from V and 1 base from J, the gap between germline ends came to 12 bases. The CDR3 spells CASSLSISSYEQYF. CDR3 nucleotides: TGTGCCAGCAGCTTATCGATCAGTTCCTACGAGCAGTACTTC.

This clone was observed a handful of times. The J gene is TRBJ2-7, the V gene TRBV27, with 7 bases aligning to TRBD2. V dropped 5 bases and J dropped 3; count of bases not matched to a gene: 7. The CDR3 totals 14 residues. Germline V CDR1 and CDR2: MNHEY, SMNVEV (reference sequence). In DNA form, the CDR3 reads TGTGCCAGCAGTCCGGGGAGGGCCCTCTACGAGCAGTACTTC. This sequence encodes CASSPGRALYEQYF.

V usage is TRBV15 and J usage is TRBJ1-2; D perhaps matches TRBD1 (6 bases). This CDR3 contains 15 residues. Trimming cost V 0 bases and J 4 bases, with 12 bases left between them. Per the germline V gene, CDR1 is LNHNV and CDR2 is YYDKDF (reference sequence). This CDR3 is CATSRDQLQGYGYTF. The CDR3 bases are TGTGCCACCAGCAGAGATCAGTTACAGGGCTATGGCTACACCTTC.